The following is a TCR beta chain sequence with its context. Which antigen it targets is not known. Being one base from a much bigger clone, this may be a read error. This specimen belongs to a study of regulatory T cells in long-lasting Graves disease (dated by TCRdb to about 2021). For context, the study as a whole: Persistent Graves' disease meant more than 5 years of antithyroid drug treatment with TSH receptor autoantibodies that stayed positive. Persistent Graves' disease patients were compared with newly diagnosed Graves' disease patients by peripheral blood TCR sequencing and RNA sequencing. The study was conducted in China and was registered as a clinical trial. TCR sequencing covered 13 persistent and around 20 newly diagnosed Graves' disease patients, about 35 samples in total. In the clinical cohort, patients with persistent Graves' disease had used antithyroid drugs for an average of roughly 10 years. Summary of the overall study and its limitations: Persistent Graves' disease patients showed lower TCR Shannon entropy and fewer highly expanded clones than newly diagnosed patients, suggesting clonal expansion. Peripheral blood alone was examined, since thyroid tissue, which constituted the primary lesion, could not be accessed. As a limitation, the authors acknowledged that the small sample size may reduce accuracy. Patients with persistent disease shared more public clonotypes (fewer than 3,000) than newly diagnosed patients did (roughly 970). Only the TCR beta chain was sequenced and analyzed. Persistent disease showed preferential use of TRBV28, TRBJ1-2 and TRBJ2-5, whereas newly diagnosed disease favored TRBV20-1 and TRBJ2-1.

Library creation used multiplex PCR. The sequencer listed for this sample is Illumina HiSeq 4000. To build TCR beta libraries, CDR3 regions were amplified by Arm-PCR using iRepertoire HTBI primers. Gel purification was performed on PCR products prior to sequencing. In the authors' own workflow: Gene usage analysis of CDR3 amino acid clonotypes used the roughly 62 TRBV and 11 to 15 TRBJ segments found across samples. COPE and FqMerger were used to merge filtered high-quality paired reads into contigs. BLAST was used to align contigs to the IMGT TRBV, TRBD and TRBJ reference genes, and CDR3 was defined following IMGT. Highly expanded clones were defined as clonotypes with a frequency above 0.1%. Repertoire diversity was measured by Shannon entropy, and V-J evenness by the Gini coefficient. A clonotype was considered public if more than one individual shared it. The raw public data were reprocessed by TCRdb itself: fastp quality trimming at Q25, MiXCR clonotype calling, in-frame beta chains only. Each entry is one CDR3 protein sequence, shown with its most common DNA and genes. The V and J calls follow TCRdb's processing rather than the paper's. For this sample there are a few hundred thousand distinct CDR3 sequences; less than 30% appear just once. 25% to 30% of the sample belongs to the ten largest clones.

The cysteine opens and the phenylalanine closes a CDR3 of 13 amino acids. The only DNA kept is the CDR3, 39 bases in frame from the first base. Taken from the germline V gene, the CDR1 and CDR2 loops are MDHEN and SYDVKM. V is cut by 8 bases and J by 2 bases, and the space between the germline ends is 13 bases. The sample's time point label, in plain terms: persistent/refractory GD, antithyroid drugs over 5 years with positive TRAb. For both TCR sequencing and RNA sequencing, RNA was extracted from PBMCs in TRIzol. Graves' disease was diagnosed according to American Thyroid Association guidelines. Patients for the study were recruited at an endocrinology department in Xi'an, China. Each patient gave 7.5 to 10 milliliters of peripheral blood, collected in an EDTA anticoagulant tube. Ficoll Paque Plus density gradient separation was used to isolate PBMCs, and no further T cell sorting was performed. RNA quality was checked with an Agilent 2100 Bioanalyzer and agarose gel, and concentration with a NanoDrop 2000.

This TCR was sampled from a woman aged 40-49 years with Graves disease. Donor details come from another sample of the same person, matched by shared clones. The chain is encoded by TRBV28 joined to TRBJ2-7; the best D guess is TRBD1, with 5 bases matching. Sequenced material: peripheral blood mononuclear cells (PBMCs), taken when the disease was refractory, from a patient treated with antithyroid drugs. The CDR3 reads CASGRQFPYEQYF. At the DNA level, the sequence is TGTGCCAGCGGTAGACAGTTCCCCTACGAGCAGTACTTC. The reference TRBV28 and TRBJ2-7 proteins fill in what lies around the CDR3, so the full variable domain reads DVKVTQSSRYLVKRTGEKVFLECVQDMDHENMFWYRQDPGLGLRLIYFSYDVKMKEKGDIPEGYSVSREKKERFSLILESASTNQTSMYLCASGRQFPYEQYFGPGTRLTVT.